One and the same sample provided the 17 T cell receptor beta chains below, sequenced in a study of blood T cell repertoires in COVID-19 (dated by TCRdb to the early 2020s). Libraries were built with the immunoSEQ multiplex PCR assay. Here the immuneACCESS table is served through TCRdb, limited to in-frame sequences with V and J called. Missing clones are a known gap in these copies; in checked studies unresolved V genes cover under half, and the rest lacks a known reason. The sample table holds approximately 100,000 clones, of which about 85% were seen once. The ten largest account for about 1.8% of the sample. The sequenced sample was peripheral blood. These receptor sequences come from a woman between 65 and 79 years old with active or convalescent COVID-19.

The V call is TRBV2, the J call TRBJ1-6; possible D gene TRBD1, 6 bases. The germline V and J ends were trimmed by 6 bases and 4 bases, with 10 bases remaining between them. This CDR3 contains 14 residues. The germline gives CDR1 SNHLY, CDR2 FYNNEI. The CDR3 DNA follows: TGTGCCAGCAGCCTCACAGGGTATAATTCACCCCTCCACTTT. It yields the protein CASSLTGYNSPLHF.

The V gene is TRBV25-1, the J gene TRBJ1-6; D not resolved. This CDR3 comprises 14 residues. CDR1 is MGHDK and CDR2 is SYGVNS in the germline V gene. V was pared by 3 bases and J by 8 bases, with 11 bases between. Here the CDR3 reads CASSDRGFHSPLHF. The CDR3 DNA reads TGTGCCAGCAGTGACCGAGGATTCCATTCACCCCTCCACTTT.

This sequence joins TRBV12-5 and TRBJ1-1; the match to TRBD1 covers 11 bases. Per the germline V gene, CDR1 is LGHNT and CDR2 is FRNRAP. Losses at the gene ends were 5 bases for V and 5 bases for J; bases not matched to a gene: 7. CDR3 length: 15 residues. DNA for the CDR3: TGTGCTAGTGGTCCGGACAGGGGGCGAGAGACTGAAGCTTTCTTT. Its translation is CASGPDRGRETEAFF.

For this clone: This CDR3 is also generated by other DNA sequences in the sample. The chain is built from TRBV19 and TRBJ1-2, with a tentative D call TRBD1 (5 bases). V was pared by 3 bases and J by 3 bases, with 8 bases between. CDR3 length: 13 residues. Germline lookup yields CDR1 LNHDA and CDR2 SQIVND (reference sequence). CDR3 DNA: TGTGCCAGTAGTATTGGGGGGGACTATGGCTACACCTTC. Its protein is CASSIGGDYGYTF.

The V call is TRBV6-2 or TRBV6-3, the J call TRBJ2-1, with 7 bases matching TRBD1. CDR1 is MNHEY and CDR2 is SVGEGT in the germline V gene. Trimming at V came to 7 bases and at J to 7 bases, leaving 16 bases not matched to a gene. The CDR3 runs 16 residues. The CDR3 nucleotides read TGTGCCAGCACCCCCCAAGGGGGCAGGGGCCAAAATGAGCAGTTCTTC. Residues: CASTPQGGRGQNEQFF.

The chain has TRBV6-1 and TRBJ1-5; D remains unclear. This CDR3 is built from 14 residues. Looked up from germline, CDR1 is MNHNS and CDR2 is SASEGT. V gave up 2 bases and J gave up 5 bases, with 10 bases separating them. In DNA, the CDR3 is TGTGCCAGCAGTGAATCGATCGGGGATCAGCCCCAGCATTTT. Translated: CASSESIGDQPQHF.

The V and J genes are TRBV7-8 and TRBJ1-3; D not certain. The V gene's germline CDR1 is SGHVS and CDR2 FQNEAQ. Trimming shortened V by 1 base and J by 0 bases, and 13 bases separated the two germline ends. This CDR3 has 17 residues. DNA of the CDR3: TGTGCCAGCAGCTTAGGGTGGCTCTCAAGCTCTGGAAACACCATATATTTT. It translates to CASSLGWLSSSGNTIYF.

The chain recombines TRBV19 with TRBJ1-5, with 10 bases lining up with TRBD1. The V gene end was trimmed by 5 bases and the J gene end by 7 bases; junction bases not matched to a gene: 8. CDR1 and CDR2 (germline): LNHDA, SQIVND (reference sequence). The CDR3 sequence is 15 residues long. The CDR3 spells CASSVPGQGSQPQHF. The CDR3 nucleotides read TGTGCCAGTAGTGTACCGGGACAGGGGAGCCAGCCCCAGCATTTT.

The V gene is TRBV4-1, the J gene TRBJ1-2; 8 bases align to TRBD1. This CDR3 region has 15 residues. V dropped 4 bases and J dropped 5; count of bases not matched to a gene: 9. The V gene's germline CDR1 is MGHRA and CDR2 YSYEKL. The CDR3 is CASSPEGTGPYGYTF. CDR3 bases: TGCGCCAGCAGCCCAGAAGGGACAGGCCCGTATGGCTACACCTTC.

The chain joins TRBV7-8 to TRBJ2-3; D is unresolved. The germline V gene has CDR1 SGHVS and CDR2 FQNEAQ. Trimming removed 5 bases from V and 0 bases from J, with 12 bases in between. This CDR3 region has 15 residues. The DNA for the CDR3 is TGTGCCAGCAGCCCCTCTTCGTCTAGCACAGATACGCAGTATTTT. Its protein is CASSPSSSSTDTQYF. Full variable domain (rest looked up from reference TRBV7-8 and TRBJ2-3): GAGVSQSPRYKVAKRGQDVALRCDPISGHVSLFWYQQALGQGPEFLTYFQNEAQLDKSGLPSDRFFAERPEGSVSTLKIQRTQQEDSAVYLCASSPSSSSTDTQYFGPGTRLTVL.

The chain joins TRBV6-5 to TRBJ2-7; the D gene is possibly TRBD2 (5 bases). Germline loops: CDR1 MNHEY, CDR2 SVGAGI. The CDR3 runs to 14 residues. Trimming shortened V by 6 bases and J by 1 base, and 13 bases separated the two germline ends. The CDR3 sequence: CASSPLRDSYEQYF. CDR3 DNA sequence: TGTGCCAGCAGCCCATTACGGGATTCCTACGAGCAGTACTTC.

The genes are TRBV9 and TRBJ1-6; the match to TRBD1 covers 10 bases. V trimming: 0 bases; J trimming: 10 bases; junction bases outside the gene matches: 7. The germline V gene encodes CDR1 SGDLS and CDR2 YYNGEE. This CDR3 contains 16 residues. CDR3 protein: CASSVDRDRGTSPLHF. CDR3 nucleotides: TGTGCCAGCAGCGTAGATAGGGACAGGGGAACATCACCCCTCCACTTT. The full variable domain, completed using reference TRBV9 and TRBJ1-6, is DSGVTQTPKHLITATGQRVTLRCSPRSGDLSVYWYQQSLDQGLQFLIQYYNGEERAKGNILERFSAQQFPDLHSELNLSSLELGDSALYFCASSVDRDRGTSPLHFGNGTRLTVT.

The rearrangement uses TRBV5-8 and TRBJ1-2; D call uncertain. Trimming removed 4 bases at V and 3 bases at J, with 10 bases between. This CDR3 region has 13 residues. Looked up from germline, CDR1 is SGHTS and CDR2 is YDEGEE. Written as DNA, the CDR3 is TGTGCCAGCAGCCCGCAGAGGTACTATGGCTACACCTTC. Its protein is CASSPQRYYGYTF.

The chain combines TRBV6-2 or TRBV6-3 with TRBJ2-1; possibly TRBD2 for D (6 bases). Germline lookup yields CDR1 MNHEY and CDR2 SVGEGT. The V and J ends lost 2 bases and 1 base respectively, with 9 bases between them. The CDR3 has 15 residues. In DNA form, the CDR3 reads TGTGCCAGCAGTTACGGGAGGCCTTCCTACAATGAGCAGTTCTTC. Translating gives CASSYGRPSYNEQFF.

This sequence joins TRBV6-5 and TRBJ2-5; 14 bases map to TRBD2. Germline trimming cut 11 bases from V and 4 bases from J; bases unmatched to any gene: 9. The CDR3 length is 15 residues. Germline V gene lookup returns CDR1 MNHEY and CDR2 SVGAGI. The CDR3 region has the DNA TGTGCCTTAGCTACGGGACTAGCGGGGGTAGAGACCCAGTACTTC. Its protein product is CALATGLAGVETQYF.

This chain uses TRBV2 with TRBJ2-7, with TRBD2 matching 14 bases. Trimming at V came to 9 bases and at J to 7 bases, leaving 2 bases not matched to a gene. Germline V gene sequence: CDR1 SNHLY, CDR2 FYNNEI. The CDR3 is 12 amino acids. In DNA, the CDR3 is TGTGCCAGAGGACTAGCGGGAGGAGAGCAGTACTTC. Encoded protein: CARGLAGGEQYF.

The rearrangement links TRBV19 to TRBJ2-7; a possible D gene is TRBD2 (6 bases). CDR3 size: 11 residues. Germline V gene sequence: CDR1 LNHDA, CDR2 SQIVND (reference sequence). V lost 6 bases, J lost 5 bases, and 8 bases lay in between. For the CDR3, the DNA is TGTGCCAGTAGGGGGGGTGACGAGCAGTACTTC. This sequence encodes CASRGGDEQYF.